This T cell receptor beta chain was obtained from a study of blood T cell repertoires in COVID-19. The wider study: There were acute and convalescent COVID-19 samples, and they came from the United States, Italy and Spain. From T cells, B-cell-depleted T cells, or PBMCs came the material, which was cDNA or gDNA.

The table lists this clone with a count of one. Germline CDR1 MNHEY, CDR2 SVGAGI. Germline trimming cut 7 bases from V and 4 bases from J; bases unmatched to any gene: 8. The CDR3 consists of 14 residues. Method: immunoSEQ multiplex PCR; TCRdb's copy keeps in-frame clones and lacks some. This sample yields 100,000 to 120,000 clones, of which about four fifths are seen a single time; approximately 9% belongs to the top ten. This rearrangement joins TRBV6-5 to TRBJ1-2; 8 positions match TRBD1. Sequences were obtained from peripheral blood. The sequence derives from a woman aged 70 to 79 with acute or convalescent COVID-19. CDR3 amino acids: CASTDSDRAYGYTF. In nucleotides, the CDR3 is TGTGCCAGCACCGACTCGGACAGGGCCTATGGCTACACCTTC.